This T cell receptor beta chain was recorded in a study of cytomegalovirus exposure and HLA in healthy donors. Overall study results and limits: A later analysis, which compared TCR beta chains of equal frequency, found the HLA-associated ones more clonally expanded. A reported reduction in N-insertions relative to the roughly 700-donor mean was seen in an Asian-associated ancestry cluster in a later analysis. For most TCR beta V segments, an earlier analysis put the productive rate at about 87% or about 30% of the time.

Concerning this clone: The target antigen is unknown.

Primers included in the PCR were 60 Vbeta and 13 Jbeta primers. In the original analysis: Unique TCR beta chains totaled approximately 83 million in a later count, with approximately 11 million of them shared. This table comes from immunoSEQ multiplex PCR, and its TCRdb copy is limited to in-frame clones, with some not included. D and trimming come from the DNA, and the V and J calls and clone size come from that table. The sample lists under 130,000 clones; 70% to 80% were seen once. Germline CDR1 and CDR2: LNHDA and SQIVND (reference sequence). The CDR3 is 15 amino acids. Trimming left V 3 bases short and J 5 bases short, with 13 bases between.

The sequencing input was PBMCs. This TCR derives from a man in his thirties or forties in good health and CMV-seronegative. The chain employs TRBV19 and TRBJ2-2; D is unresolved. The CDR3 DNA sequence: TGTGCCAGTAGTATCGGTGCGGAGCAAACCGGGGAGCTGTTTTTT. Translating it yields CASSIGAEQTGELFF.